One sample yielded the 21 T cell receptor beta chains listed below, sequenced in a study of response to subunit inactivated influenza vaccine. Each CDR3 protein is one row after TCRdb ran MiXCR on the RT-PCR reads. The table lists about 530,000 distinct CDR3 sequences, about 10% of them singletons, with about 10% in the top ten. Material: PBMCs from blood, obtained on the day of vaccination. The source is a man aged 50-60 years who received an inactivated influenza vaccine.

The chain carries TRBV7-2 and TRBJ2-7; D gene unclear. CDR1 is SGHTA, CDR2 FQGNSA, per germline. This CDR3 contains 12 residues. V was clipped by 2 bases and J by 3 bases, with 5 bases between them. CDR3: CASSLSIYEQYF. The CDR3 DNA follows: TGTGCCAGCAGCTTATCGATCTACGAGCAGTACTTC.

This clonotype was seen repeatedly, ten times or more. This chain uses TRBV6-2 or TRBV6-3 with TRBJ2-1; TRBD2 matches at 8 bases. This CDR3 contains 13 residues. CDR1 MNHEY and CDR2 SVGEGT come from the germline V gene. V lost 6 bases to trimming and J lost 9 bases; unmatched junction nucleotides: 7. The DNA for the CDR3 is TGTGCCAGCAGGGGAACTAGCGGACGTGAGCAGTTCTTC. Its translation is CASRGTSGREQFF.

At least ten counts were recorded for this clonotype. The V gene is TRBV12-3 or TRBV12-4, the J gene TRBJ2-5, with D possibly TRBD1 on 8 matching bases. The V gene lost 5 bases and the J gene lost 5 bases, with 18 bases spanning the gap. CDR3 length: 15 amino acids. This CDR3 is CASSPIGQGGETQYF. The CDR3 region has the DNA TGTGCCAGCAGTCCTATCGGACAGGGAGGGGAGACCCAGTACTTC.

The sample holds a few counts of this clonotype. This chain connects TRBV28 to TRBJ2-2; 10 bases agree with TRBD2. The CDR3 is made up of 15 amino acids. Germline-derived CDR1 and CDR2 are MDHEN and SYDVKM. Trimming removed 5 bases from V and 4 bases from J; junction bases left unmatched: 4. CDR3: CASSLAGAFTGELFF. The CDR3 bases are TGTGCCAGCAGTCTAGCGGGGGCATTCACCGGGGAGCTGTTTTTT. Combining the CDR3 with reference TRBV28 and TRBJ2-2 gives the whole variable domain DVKVTQSSRYLVKRTGEKVFLECVQDMDHENMFWYRQDPGLGLRLIYFSYDVKMKEKGDIPEGYSVSREKKERFSLILESASTNQTSMYLCASSLAGAFTGELFFGEGSRLTVL.

In this sample, this clonotype turned up a few times. The J gene is TRBJ2-1, the V gene TRBV27; possibly TRBD2 for D (6 bases). Germline-derived CDR1 and CDR2 are MNHEY and SMNVEV (reference sequence). The CDR3 contains 16 residues. V gave up 5 bases and J gave up 4 bases, with 18 bases separating them. This chain's CDR3 is CASSHPGGFAYNEQFF. Here the CDR3 DNA reads TGTGCCAGCAGTCATCCTGGGGGGTTCGCGTACAATGAGCAGTTCTTC.

This clonotype was observed a handful of times. The CDR3 region is CASSKRRVEDTQYF. DNA for the CDR3: TGTGCCAGCAGCAAGCGGCGTGTAGAAGATACGCAGTATTTT. This chain connects TRBV11-1 to TRBJ2-3; tentative D call: TRBD2 (5 bases). Germline CDR1 is SGHAT and CDR2 is FQDESV (reference sequence). The V and J ends lost 5 bases and 5 bases respectively, with 14 bases between them. This CDR3 contains 14 residues.

This clonotype came up a few times. The chain couples TRBV5-1 to TRBJ1-1, with TRBD1 matching 11 bases. The germline CDR1 and CDR2 sequences are SGHRS and YFSETQ. After removal of 4 bases from V and 1 base from J, the junction contained 6 bases not matched to a gene. There are 16 residues in the CDR3. In DNA form, the CDR3 reads TGCGCCAGCAGCCAGGGACAGGGGGGGCGGAACACTGAAGCTTTCTTT. It translates to CASSQGQGGRNTEAFF.

This clonotype was seen a few times. The CDR3 here is CASSLVASGGQETQYF. As DNA, the CDR3 is TGTGCCAGCAGCTTAGTGGCTAGCGGTGGACAAGAGACCCAGTACTTC. The chain joins TRBV7-8 to TRBJ2-5; 7 bases line up with TRBD2. Germline V gene data show CDR1 as SGHVS and CDR2 as FQNEAQ. V shed 1 base and J 2 bases; nucleotides not matched to a gene: 7. The CDR3 extends over 16 amino acids.

This clonotype was seen a few times. The gene calls are TRBV6-2 or TRBV6-3 and TRBJ2-3, with 7 bases aligning to TRBD2. Germline CDR1 reads MNHEY; CDR2 reads SVGEGT. Trimming cost V 3 bases and J 2 bases; bases outside gene matches: 14. This CDR3 spans 18 amino acids. CDR3: CASSYPSGGGVVTDTQYF. CDR3 sequence (DNA): TGTGCCAGCAGTTATCCGAGTGGCGGGGGTGTGGTCACAGATACGCAGTATTTT.

This clonotype was picked up many times. This chain connects TRBV7-8 to TRBJ2-7; D not resolved. CDR1 SGHVS and CDR2 FQNEAQ come from the germline V gene. The CDR3 spans 15 residues. Trimming took off 1 base at V and 3 bases at J, with 13 bases between the two ends. CDR3 DNA: TGTGCCAGCAGCTTAGGAAATGGGCTGAGCTACGAGCAGTACTTC. Residues: CASSLGNGLSYEQYF. The full variable domain, its missing parts supplied by reference TRBV7-8 and TRBJ2-7, is GAGVSQSPRYKVAKRGQDVALRCDPISGHVSLFWYQQALGQGPEFLTYFQNEAQLDKSGLPSDRFFAERPEGSVSTLKIQRTQQEDSAVYLCASSLGNGLSYEQYFGPGTRLTVT.

CDR3 nucleotide sequence: TGTGCCAGCAGATCACAGGGGGCATCGCAAACGGAGCAGTTCTTC. Its translation: CASRSQGASQTEQFF. The chain is built from TRBV28 and TRBJ2-1, with 9 bases matching TRBD1. The germline gives CDR1 MDHEN, CDR2 SYDVKM. The CDR3 totals 15 residues. The J segment lost 10 bases and the V segment lost 6 bases, leaving 13 bases of the junction unmatched.

This clonotype was observed a handful of times. V usage is TRBV20-1 and J usage is TRBJ2-1; no clear D gene. The V gene's germline CDR1 is DFQATT and CDR2 SNEGSKA (reference sequence). This CDR3 region has 17 residues. V shed 5 bases and J shed 1 base, with 21 bases lying between them. The CDR3 DNA sequence: TGCAGTGCTCCAATTCCAACCGCATTCATGTCCTACAATGAGCAGTTCTTC. Its protein product is CSAPIPTAFMSYNEQFF.

This clonotype has more than one count but fewer than ten. The genes are TRBV2 and TRBJ1-1, with D unclear. V gave up 7 bases and J gave up 3 bases, with 12 bases separating them. Germline CDR1 SNHLY, CDR2 FYNNEI. This CDR3 is 13 amino acids long. The CDR3 DNA sequence: TGTGCCAGCAACATTCTGGAATACACTGAAGCTTTCTTT. Residues: CASNILEYTEAFF.

The chain is built from TRBV2 and TRBJ2-5, with D possibly matching TRBD1 (6 bases). The CDR3 covers 19 residues. In germline, CDR1 is SNHLY, CDR2 FYNNEI. V was trimmed by 1 base and J by 3 bases, leaving 24 bases between them. DNA for the CDR3: TGTGCCAGCAGTGAAGTGATCCCGGGACACGGTGGGGGCAAAGAGACCCAGTACTTC. Amino acid sequence: CASSEVIPGHGGGKETQYF.

This chain connects TRBV4-1 to TRBJ2-7; 7 nucleotides agree with TRBD2. Germline V gene sequence: CDR1 MGHRA, CDR2 YSYEKL. V lost 1 base, J lost 2 bases, and 5 bases stayed unmatched. The CDR3 length is 15 residues. As DNA, the CDR3 is TGCGCCAGCAGCCAAGCCGGGGGGAGCCCCTACGAGCAGTACTTC. Residues: CASSQAGGSPYEQYF.

This clonotype was counted at least ten times. The chain is built from TRBV2 and TRBJ1-4, with D unclear. CDR1 is SNHLY, CDR2 FYNNEI, per germline. This CDR3 spans 17 amino acids. Trimming cost V 7 bases and J 0 bases, with 18 bases left between them. The CDR3 DNA is TGTGCCAGCAAGCCCCCCGCCAGCGAGACAACTAATGAAAAACTGTTTTTT. This encodes CASKPPASETTNEKLFF.

The table lists this clonotype with a few counts. The chain recombines TRBV20-1 with TRBJ2-1; TRBD2 matches at 12 bases. Trimming at V came to 1 base and at J to 4 bases, leaving 23 bases not matched to a gene. Per the germline V gene, CDR1 is DFQATT and CDR2 is SNEGSKA (reference sequence). The CDR3 has 22 residues. CDR3 sequence: CSARVSLAGGNHLVSTYNEQFF. In DNA, the CDR3 is TGCAGTGCTAGAGTTTCCCTAGCGGGGGGGAATCACTTAGTCTCGACTTACAATGAGCAGTTCTTC.

At least ten counts were recorded for this clonotype. CDR3 sequence: CSAREQNNEKLFF. CDR3 DNA: TGCAGTGCTAGGGAACAGAATAATGAAAAACTGTTTTTT. The V and J genes are TRBV20-1 and TRBJ1-4; D ambiguous. The germline CDR1 and CDR2 sequences are DFQATT and SNEGSKA (reference sequence). CDR3 length: 13 residues. The V end lost 3 bases, the J end lost 4 bases, and 9 bases lay between the germline ends.

This clonotype turned up a few times. The rearrangement uses TRBV15 and TRBJ2-3; 9 nucleotides agree with TRBD2. In germline, CDR1 is LNHNV, CDR2 YYDKDF (reference sequence). The CDR3 has 17 amino acids. The J segment lost 4 bases and the V segment lost 1 base, leaving 9 bases of the junction unmatched. The chain's CDR3 is CATSRVVFGLASDTQYF. In nucleotides, the CDR3 is TGTGCCACCAGCAGAGTCGTATTCGGACTAGCGTCAGATACGCAGTATTTT.

This clonotype has a handful of counts. The chain has TRBV18 and TRBJ2-3; TRBD1 matches at 8 bases. This CDR3 spans 15 amino acids. After removal of 6 bases from V and 3 bases from J, the junction contained 8 bases not matched to a gene. Germline V gene data show CDR1 as KGHSH and CDR2 as LQKENI. The CDR3 DNA reads TGTGCCAGCTCCCGCCGGACAGGGCAGACAGATACGCAGTATTTT. Translating it yields CASSRRTGQTDTQYF.

The chain employs TRBV15 and TRBJ2-7; 8 bases match TRBD1. There are 16 residues in the CDR3. Germline V CDR1 and CDR2: LNHNV, YYDKDF (reference sequence). V was clipped by 4 bases and J by 0 bases; unmatched bases: 8. CDR3 sequence: CATSKIGQGSSYEQYF. The DNA of the CDR3 is TGTGCCACCAGCAAAATAGGACAGGGATCCTCCTACGAGCAGTACTTC.